This T cell receptor beta chain was captured by sequencing in a study of shared clonotypes between healthy human individuals. Study-wide points: Sampling used blood alone; tissue repertoires probably differ. Across subsets, estimated richness was generally greater for naive than for memory populations.

The naive CD8 fraction comprised CD45RO-negative cells positively selected for CCR7 and excluded terminally differentiated effector memory CD45RA+ cells. Each donor was a Caucasian adult residing in Nashville, Tennessee. TCRdb keeps only in-frame clones here, not all; method: immunoSEQ multiplex PCR. The data show about 2.1 million clones, 93% seen once. Details on this clone: The antigen is undetermined. At one of its ends the junction is not consistent with the germline gene, which may arise from a read error.

The source material was naive CD8+ T cells from PBMCs. The TCR sequence derives from a man aged 18 to 29 in good health. Some clones in this sample may be carry-over from other donors' samples.

CDR3 bases: TGTGCCAGCAGCCTAGCCTGGACCAATGAGCAGTTCTTC. Translating it yields CASSLAWTNEQFF. The rearrangement links TRBV7-6 to TRBJ2-1; D might be TRBD2 (5 bases). CDR3 size: 13 residues. Germline assignment: CDR1 SGHVS and CDR2 FNYEAQ.